What follows are 23 T cell receptor beta chains derived from one specimen sequenced in a study of CD4 T cells in relation to SARS-CoV-2 and coronaviruses. Repertoires were generated with immunoSEQ multiplex PCR, while TCRdb's copy carries only in-frame clones and drops some. The repertoire includes roughly 10,000 clones, 81% of them detected once, and approximately 15% sits in the top ten. Before the COVID-19 pandemic, during about 2011-2019, CD4+ T cells were taken from unexposed donors. Isolation of CD4+ T cells took place after approximately 11 days in culture. For these receptors, no antigen is known. The specimen sequenced was CD4+ T cells from PBMCs, cultured in vitro. These TCRs come from a human donor in good health.

The CDR3 here is CAISATTGREFANYGYTF. In nucleotides, the CDR3 is TGTGCCATCAGTGCAACGACAGGGAGGGAATTCGCTAACTATGGCTACACCTTC. This chain links TRBV10-3 with TRBJ1-2; 7 nucleotides agree with TRBD1. There are 18 residues in the CDR3. V shed 4 bases and J 0 bases; nucleotides not matched to a gene: 14. The germline CDR1 and CDR2 sequences are ENHRY and SYGVKD.

The chain recombines TRBV7-2 with TRBJ1-1, with D possibly matching TRBD1 (6 bases). The length of the CDR3 is 14 residues. V was shortened by 5 bases and J by 1 base, with 11 bases between the two germline ends. The germline gives CDR1 SGHTA, CDR2 FQGNSA. CDR3 loop: CASSPGGPNTEAFF. The DNA for the CDR3 is TGTGCCAGCAGCCCTGGGGGCCCGAACACTGAAGCTTTCTTT.

V usage is TRBV6-5 and J usage is TRBJ2-3; TRBD2 agrees at 11 bases. The trim removed 0 bases at V and 5 bases at J, leaving 4 bases unmatched. Looked up from germline, CDR1 is MNHEY and CDR2 is SVGAGI. The CDR3 spans 16 residues. The CDR3 loop reads CASSYSSGRVRDTQYF. The CDR3 DNA reads as TGTGCCAGCAGTTACTCTAGCGGGAGGGTTAGAGATACGCAGTATTTT.

The chain joins TRBV2 to TRBJ2-5, with 11 nucleotides matching TRBD2. Trimming took 5 bases from V and 0 from J; bases not matched to a gene: 8. This CDR3 has 17 residues. Germline V gene data show CDR1 as SNHLY and CDR2 as FYNNEI. The CDR3 nucleotides read TGTGCCAGCAGTTATAGCGGGAGGGGCTATGACCAAGAGACCCAGTACTTC. This gives the protein CASSYSGRGYDQETQYF. Based on the CDR3 plus reference TRBV2 and TRBJ2-5, the full variable domain is EPEVTQTPSHQVTQMGQEVILRCVPISNHLYFYWYRQILGQKVEFLVSFYNNEISEKSEIFDDQFSVERPDGSNFTLKIRSTKLEDSAMYFCASSYSGRGYDQETQYFGPGTRLLVL.

This clone was picked up one time. The rearrangement joins TRBV7-2 to TRBJ2-7, with 11 positions matching TRBD2. V shed 1 base, J shed 6 bases, and the junction held 8 bases outside the gene matches. Germline V gene sequence: CDR1 SGHTA, CDR2 FQGNSA. This CDR3 is 16 amino acids long. In DNA, the CDR3 is TGTGCCAGCAGCTTAGGGGCTAGCGGGGGGATGGGCGAGCAGTACTTC. Translation gives CASSLGASGGMGEQYF.

The chain uses TRBV7-9 and TRBJ1-5, with a weak D call TRBD1 (5 bases). There are 18 residues in the CDR3. Trimming took 1 base from V and 1 from J, leaving 17 bases between them. The germline CDR1 and CDR2 sequences are SEHNR and FQNEAQ (reference sequence). The CDR3 loop is CASSLGGQRGVSNQPQHF. CDR3 in DNA: TGTGCCAGCAGCTTAGGGGGTCAAAGGGGTGTCAGCAATCAGCCCCAGCATTTT.

V and J are TRBV7-2 and TRBJ2-5; D remains ambiguous. The germline V gene has CDR1 SGHTA and CDR2 FQGNSA. CDR3 length: 13 amino acids. The ends were cut back, 6 bases at V and 2 bases at J, with 10 bases in the middle. The CDR3 DNA sequence: TGTGCCAGCAGACCAGATTGGCAAGAGACCCAGTACTTC. It yields the protein CASRPDWQETQYF. Filled out from reference TRBV7-2 and TRBJ2-5, the complete variable domain reads GAGVSQSPSNKVTEKGKDVELRCDPISGHTALYWYRQSLGQGLEFLIYFQGNSAPDKSGLPSDRFSAERTGGSVSTLTIQRTQQEDSAVYLCASRPDWQETQYFGPGTRLLVL.

The chain uses TRBV5-1 and TRBJ2-1; 9 positions agree with TRBD1. This CDR3 is built from 15 residues. V was clipped by 4 bases and J by 0 bases; unmatched bases: 2. CDR1 and CDR2 (germline): SGHRS, YFSETQ. CDR3 amino acids: CASSGTGSSYNEQFF. The CDR3 bases are TGCGCCAGCAGCGGGACAGGGAGCTCCTACAATGAGCAGTTCTTC.

This clone was counted a single time. V and J are TRBV7-2 and TRBJ2-5, with TRBD2 identical over 10 bases. Germline trimming cut 2 bases from V and 2 bases from J; bases unmatched to any gene: 5. The CDR3 length is 16 residues. Per germline, CDR1 SGHTA and CDR2 FQGNSA. The CDR3 bases are TGTGCCAGCAGCTTAACTGGACTAGCGGCTCAAGAGACCCAGTACTTC. It specifies CASSLTGLAAQETQYF.

J is TRBJ1-1 and V is TRBV3-1 (or the pseudogene TRBV3-2), with 7 bases aligning to TRBD1. CDR3 length: 15 amino acids. Germline loops: CDR1 LGHDT, CDR2 YNNKEL (reference sequence). Unmatched junction bases numbered 9, after V lost 4 bases and J lost 4 bases. This CDR3 reads CASSPYRGGSTEAFF. The DNA for the CDR3 is TGTGCCAGCAGCCCTTACAGGGGTGGGAGCACTGAAGCTTTCTTT.

V usage is TRBV5-4 and J usage is TRBJ1-4; perhaps TRBD1 as D (5 bases). Trimming took 4 bases from V and 8 from J, leaving 18 bases between them. Germline V lookup: CDR1 SGHNT, CDR2 YYREEE (reference sequence). This CDR3 contains 15 residues. The CDR3: CASSPKGEGLEKLFF. In nucleotides, the CDR3 is TGTGCCAGCAGCCCGAAAGGGGAAGGTTTGGAAAAACTGTTTTTT.

This chain uses TRBV10-3 with TRBJ2-7; D not resolved. The V gene lost 0 bases and the J gene lost 4 bases, with 10 bases spanning the gap. CDR1 is ENHRY and CDR2 is SYGVKD in the germline V gene. There are 14 residues in the CDR3. The CDR3 DNA is TGTGCCATCAGTGAGTCGAATGTGTTATACGAGCAGTACTTC. Translating gives CAISESNVLYEQYF.

This clone appeared a single time. The chain carries TRBV4-3 and TRBJ2-7; D unclear. V lost 10 bases and J 3 bases, leaving 22 bases between the germline ends. The CDR3 spans 15 residues. Germline CDR1 reads LGHNA; CDR2 reads YSLEER. The CDR3, as DNA: TGCGCCACCCGGTGGGGTCCGGCGGACCACTACGAGCAGTACTTC. Translation: CATRWGPADHYEQYF.

This CDR3 is CASSDDRDYEKLFF. In DNA, the CDR3 is TGTGCCAGCAGTGACGACAGGGACTATGAAAAACTGTTTTTT. V is TRBV25-1 and J is TRBJ1-4; 7 bases fit TRBD1. Trimming cost V 3 bases and J 6 bases; bases outside gene matches: 4. This CDR3 comprises 14 residues. Germline loops: CDR1 MGHDK, CDR2 SYGVNS.

This chain uses TRBV21-1 with TRBJ2-1; the listed D gene, TRBD2, was not tested against the DNA. TRBV21-1 is reported as a pseudogene. This CDR3 comprises 18 residues. CDR3 loop: CASSKAETSGGANNEQFF. CDR3 nucleotide sequence: TGTGCCAGCAGCAAAGCGGAGACTAGCGGGGGCGCTAACAATGAGCAGTTCTTC.

The chain recombines TRBV29-1 with TRBJ1-5; the D is unclear. Germline V CDR1 and CDR2: SQVTM, ANQGSEA. V shed 7 bases and J shed 8 bases, with 15 bases lying between them. This CDR3 has 12 amino acids. The DNA of the CDR3 is TGCAGCGCCCAGCGCGAGGGCGAGCCCCAGCATTTT. This gives the protein CSAQREGEPQHF.

This chain connects TRBV18 to TRBJ1-2; 7 bases match TRBD1. The CDR3 consists of 17 residues. V was pared by 2 bases and J by 3 bases, with 12 bases of the junction left unmatched. CDR1 and CDR2 from the germline V gene are KGHSH and LQKENI. The CDR3 DNA sequence: TGTGCCAGCTCACCAGATGCCGGGACAGACCGATACTATGGCTACACCTTC. It codes for CASSPDAGTDRYYGYTF.

This chain links TRBV18 with TRBJ2-1, with TRBD2 matching over 10 bases. CDR1 KGHSH and CDR2 LQKENI come from the germline V gene. The CDR3 is 18 amino acids. After removal of 0 bases from V and 8 bases from J, the junction contained 13 bases not matched to a gene. CDR3 region: CASSPPLAGLAGDDEQFF. DNA for the CDR3: TGTGCCAGCTCACCACCGCTTGCCGGCCTAGCGGGAGACGATGAGCAGTTCTTC.

CDR3 residues: CASSSQVGGPSWEQFF. The CDR3 DNA sequence: TGTGCCAGCAGCTCCCAGGTGGGAGGGCCCTCCTGGGAGCAGTTCTTC. The chain carries TRBV9 and TRBJ2-1, with 7 bases that match TRBD2. In germline, CDR1 is SGDLS, CDR2 YYNGEE. V was pared by 4 bases and J by 10 bases, with 17 bases of the junction left unmatched. The CDR3 is 16 residues long.

The CDR3 region has the DNA TGTGCCAGCAGCCCAGACAGGGGCCGAAATCAGCCCCAGCATTTT. Amino acids: CASSPDRGRNQPQHF. The chain recombines TRBV6-2 or TRBV6-3 with TRBJ1-5, with TRBD1 matching over 8 bases. Germline CDR1 is MNHEY and CDR2 is SVGEGT. Trimming at V came to 6 bases and at J to 4 bases, leaving 8 bases not matched to a gene. This CDR3 has 15 amino acids.

This clone was recorded a few times. The rearrangement uses TRBV30 and TRBJ1-6; D is unresolved. Germline V gene lookup returns CDR1 GTSNPN and CDR2 SVGIG (reference sequence). This CDR3 spans 10 amino acids. Trimming took 1 base from V and 14 from J, leaving 6 bases between them. The CDR3 spells CAWSGVTLHF. The CDR3 DNA reads TGTGCCTGGAGTGGGGTCACCCTCCACTTT.

This chain links TRBV4-2 with TRBJ1-4; 7 bases agree with TRBD1. CDR1 LGHNA and CDR2 YNFKEQ come from the germline V gene. There are 18 residues in the CDR3. After removal of 2 bases from V and 0 bases from J, the junction contained 9 bases not matched to a gene. The CDR3 protein is CASSQRFGQVATNEKLFF. Written as DNA, the CDR3 is TGTGCCAGCAGCCAACGGTTCGGACAGGTAGCAACTAATGAAAAACTGTTTTTT.

This chain connects TRBV19 to TRBJ2-3; D may be TRBD1 or TRBD2 (5 bases each). The CDR3 covers 17 residues. Germline CDR1 LNHDA, CDR2 SQIVND (reference sequence). V lost 4 bases to trimming and J lost 4 bases, with 21 bases between them. The DNA for the CDR3 is TGTGCCAGTAGTACACCTTCGTGGGGGAAGGGGCCAGATACGCAGTATTTT. Its translation: CASSTPSWGKGPDTQYF.